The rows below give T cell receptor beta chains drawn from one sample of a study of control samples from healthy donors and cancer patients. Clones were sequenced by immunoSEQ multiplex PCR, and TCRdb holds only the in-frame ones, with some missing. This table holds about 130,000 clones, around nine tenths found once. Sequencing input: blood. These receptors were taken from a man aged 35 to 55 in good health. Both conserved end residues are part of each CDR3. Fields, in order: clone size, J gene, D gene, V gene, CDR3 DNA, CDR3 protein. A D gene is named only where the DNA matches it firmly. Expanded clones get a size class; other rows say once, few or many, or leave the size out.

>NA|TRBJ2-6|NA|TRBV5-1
TGCGCCAGCAACGACAGGAACTCTGGGGCCAACGTCCTGACTTTC
CASNDRNSGANVLTF
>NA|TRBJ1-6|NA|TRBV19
TGTGCCAGTATGGGCGGGAATAATTCACCCCTCCACTTT
CASMGGNNSPLHF
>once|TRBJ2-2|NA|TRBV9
TGTGCCAGCAGCGTTTTCGCGGGGAACACCGGGGAGCTGTTTTTT
CASSVFAGNTGELFF
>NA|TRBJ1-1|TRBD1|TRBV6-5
TGTGCCAGCAGACCTGGGACAGGGGTAAACACTGAAGCTTTCTTT
CASRPGTGVNTEAFF
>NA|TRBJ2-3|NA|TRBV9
TGTGCCAGCAGCGTAGAACATCCCACAGATACGCAGTATTTT
CASSVEHPTDTQYF
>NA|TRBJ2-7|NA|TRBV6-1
TGTGCCAGCAGTGAAGCTAGGACAGTCCCCTACGAGCAGTACTTC
CASSEARTVPYEQYF
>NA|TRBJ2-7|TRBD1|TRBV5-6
TGTGCCAGCAGCGGGGCGGGACAGGGGTTCCACGAGCAGTACTTC
CASSGAGQGFHEQYF
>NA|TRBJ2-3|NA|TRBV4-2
TGTGCCAGCAGCCATACTATGCCGCGTTGGGATACAGAGAACCCTAAGAATACGCAGTATTTT
CASSHTMPRWDTENPKNTQYF
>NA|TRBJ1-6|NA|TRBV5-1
TGCGCCAGCAAGAGTGAGCAGTTATATAATTCACCCCTCCACTTT
CASKSEQLYNSPLHF
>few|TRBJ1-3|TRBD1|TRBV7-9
TGTGCCAGCAGCCTAGGGACAGGCCCTGGAAACACCATATATTTT
CASSLGTGPGNTIYF
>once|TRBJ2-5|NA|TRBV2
TGTGCCAGCAGTCTAGAGACCCAGTACTTC
CASSLETQYF
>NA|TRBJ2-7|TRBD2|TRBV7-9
TGTGCCAGCAGCCCGGGACTAGCGGGGGGGCCCTACGAGCAGTACTTC
CASSPGLAGGPYEQYF
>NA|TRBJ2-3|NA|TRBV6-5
TGTGCCAGCATGAGTCTCACAGATACGCAGTATTTT
CASMSLTDTQYF
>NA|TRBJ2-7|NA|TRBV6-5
TGTGCCAGCAGAGAGGGGCAGTACTACGAGCAGTACTTC
CASREGQYYEQYF
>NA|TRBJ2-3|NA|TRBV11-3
TGTGCCAGCAGCTCCGGACCGGATACGCAGTATTTT
CASSSGPDTQYF
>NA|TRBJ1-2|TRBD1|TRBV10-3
TGTGCCATCACCCGGGACAGGGAAGGCTATGGCTACACCTTC
CAITRDREGYGYTF
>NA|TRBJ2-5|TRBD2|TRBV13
TGTGCCAGCAGTCGCGGGGGGGCCGGGGAGACCCAGTACTTC
CASSRGGAGETQYF
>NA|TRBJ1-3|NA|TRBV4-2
TGTGCCAGCACCTCCGAAAGTAGGGGGAAGTATGGAAACACCATATATTTT
CASTSESRGKYGNTIYF
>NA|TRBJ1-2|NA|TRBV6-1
TGTGCCAGCAGTGAATCGGGGGCCGGAGCTAACTATGGCTACACCTTC
CASSESGAGANYGYTF
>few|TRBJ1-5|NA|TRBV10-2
TGCGCCAGCAGCGCGGGCTCCCGGAGGCATTTT
CASSAGSRRHF
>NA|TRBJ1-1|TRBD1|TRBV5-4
TGTGCCAGCAGCTCTCGGACAGGGAGGAACACTGAAGCTTTCTTT
CASSSRTGRNTEAFF
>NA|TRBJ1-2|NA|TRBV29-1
TGCAGCGTTGAAAACGGTAACTATGGCTACACCTTC
CSVENGNYGYTF
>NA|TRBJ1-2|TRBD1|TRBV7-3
TGTGCCAGCAGCTCCGGACAGGGGGATGGCTACACCTTC
CASSSGQGDGYTF
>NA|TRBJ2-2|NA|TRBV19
TGTGCCAGTAGTCCCCTGGACAGGAACACCGGGGAGCTGTTTTTT
CASSPLDRNTGELFF
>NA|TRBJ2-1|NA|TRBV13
TGTGCCAGCAGCTTATCGAGCAATGAGCAGTTCTTC
CASSLSSNEQFF
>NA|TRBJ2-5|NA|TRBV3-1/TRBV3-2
TGTGCCAGCAGCCAAGATCTAGGAGGGGGGAGGGAGACCCAGTACTTC
CASSQDLGGGRETQYF
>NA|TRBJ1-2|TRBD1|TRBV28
TGTGCCAGCAGTCCGCGGACAGGGGGTGGGATCTTCACCTTC
CASSPRTGGGIFTF
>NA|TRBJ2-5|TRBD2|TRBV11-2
TGTGCCAGCAGAGTAGCGGGGGCTACGGAGACCCAGTACTTC
CASRVAGATETQYF
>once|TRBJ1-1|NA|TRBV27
TGTGCCAGCAGTCCCCAGGCAGTCACTGAAGCTTTCTTT
CASSPQAVTEAFF
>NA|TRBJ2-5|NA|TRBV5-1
TGCGCCAGCAGGAAACAGCAAGAGACCCAGTACTTC
CASRKQQETQYF
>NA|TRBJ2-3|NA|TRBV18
TGTGCCAGCTCACCGAAAGGGCCGGGGATAACACTTAGCACAGATACGCAGTATTTT
CASSPKGPGITLSTDTQYF
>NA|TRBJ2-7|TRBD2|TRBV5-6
TGTGCCAGCAACCCAGCGGGGGGCTCCTACGAGCAGTACTTC
CASNPAGGSYEQYF
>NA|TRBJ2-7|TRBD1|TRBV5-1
TGCGCCAGCAGCTCCGGGGACAGGGAAACCTACGAGCAGTACTTC
CASSSGDRETYEQYF
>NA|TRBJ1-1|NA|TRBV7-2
TGTGCCAGCAGCTTAGTGGGCGGGATCACCCTGGGAGCTTTCTTT
CASSLVGGITLGAFF
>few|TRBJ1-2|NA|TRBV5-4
TGTGCCAGCAGCTCCCCGGCGGGTCCAAGCGCTGGCTACACCTTC
CASSSPAGPSAGYTF
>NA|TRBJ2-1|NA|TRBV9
TGTGCCAGCAGCCTAGACGGACAGTACAATGAGCAGTTCTTC
CASSLDGQYNEQFF
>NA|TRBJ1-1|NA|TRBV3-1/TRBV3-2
TGTGCCAGCGGGCGGACTGGGGGAACTGAAGCTTTCTTT
CASGRTGGTEAFF
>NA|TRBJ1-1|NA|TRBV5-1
TGCGCCAGCAGCACAATTCTACAGGGAGAGAACACTGAAGCTTTCTTT
CASSTILQGENTEAFF
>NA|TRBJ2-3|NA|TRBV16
TGTGCCAGCAGCCAATTGTCAGGGAGGTGGACAGATACGCAGTATTTT
CASSQLSGRWTDTQYF
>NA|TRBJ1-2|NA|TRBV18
TGTGCCAGCTCACGGAGCCGACAGGTTAACTATGGCTACACCTTC
CASSRSRQVNYGYTF
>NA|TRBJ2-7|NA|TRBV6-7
TGTGCCAGCAGAAACGGAACCTACGAGCAGTACTTC
CASRNGTYEQYF
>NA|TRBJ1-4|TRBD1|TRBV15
TGTGCCACCAGCAGAGATCGGTCAGGGGGTAATGAAAAACTGTTTTTT
CATSRDRSGGNEKLFF
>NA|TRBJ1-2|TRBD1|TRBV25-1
TGTGCCAGCAGTGCACCAAAAGGGACAGGGCTTTCTCGTTATGGCTACACCTTC
CASSAPKGTGLSRYGYTF
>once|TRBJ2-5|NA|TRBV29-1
TGCAGCGGGACCTTGGGGGAGACCCAGTACTTC
CSGTLGETQYF
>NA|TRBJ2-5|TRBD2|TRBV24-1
TGTGCCACCAGTGATCCCGACGGGGGGGCCGGTGAGGCCCAGTACTTC
CATSDPDGGAGEAQYF
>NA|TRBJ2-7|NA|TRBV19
TGTGCCAGTTGGATTGGGGATTTCGATGAGCAGTACTTC
CASWIGDFDEQYF
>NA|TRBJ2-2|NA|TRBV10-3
TGTGCCATCAGTGAGATACGAGGGTCCGGGGAGCTGTTTTTT
CAISEIRGSGELFF
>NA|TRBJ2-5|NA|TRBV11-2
TGTGCCAGCAGCTTTAGTAGGCAAGAGACCCAGTACTTC
CASSFSRQETQYF
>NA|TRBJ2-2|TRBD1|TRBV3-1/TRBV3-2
TGTGCCAGCAGCCCCCGGGACAGGGACACCGGGGAGCTGTTTTTT
CASSPRDRDTGELFF
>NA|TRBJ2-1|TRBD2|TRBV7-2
TGTGCCAGCAGCCCGGCATCGATAGCGGGGTCACGTAAGGTCTTC
CASSPASIAGSRKVF
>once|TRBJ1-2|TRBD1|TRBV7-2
TGTGCCAGCAGCGAGGGACAGAGGGGAGACTACACCTTC
CASSEGQRGDYTF
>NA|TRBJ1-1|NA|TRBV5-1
TGCGCCAGCAGCTTGGTCACCCCGAGGAACACTGAAGCTTTCTTT
CASSLVTPRNTEAFF
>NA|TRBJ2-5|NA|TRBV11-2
TGTGCCAGCAGCTTAATGGCCTCGGACGGATCCAAGACCCAGTACTTC
CASSLMASDGSKTQYF
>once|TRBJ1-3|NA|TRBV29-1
TGCAGCGTCAACAGGGAAGCTGGAAACACCATATATTTT
CSVNREAGNTIYF